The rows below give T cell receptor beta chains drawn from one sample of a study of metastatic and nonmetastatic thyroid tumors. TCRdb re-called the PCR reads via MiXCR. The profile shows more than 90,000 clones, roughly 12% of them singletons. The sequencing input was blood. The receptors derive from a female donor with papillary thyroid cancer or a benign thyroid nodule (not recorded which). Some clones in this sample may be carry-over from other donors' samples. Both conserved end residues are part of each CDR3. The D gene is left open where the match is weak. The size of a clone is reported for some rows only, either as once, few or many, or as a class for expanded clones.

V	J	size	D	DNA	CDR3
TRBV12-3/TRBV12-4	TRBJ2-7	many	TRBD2	TGTGCCAGCACATCCGCCGAGGGAGGGACCTCCTACGAGCAGTACTTC	CASTSAEGGTSYEQYF
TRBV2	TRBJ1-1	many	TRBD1	TGTGCCAGCGGGACAGGGAACACTGAAGCTTTCTTT	CASGTGNTEAFF
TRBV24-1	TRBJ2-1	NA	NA	TGTGCCACCAGTGATTTACAGGGTTCGGGGAATGAGCAGTTCTTC	CATSDLQGSGNEQFF
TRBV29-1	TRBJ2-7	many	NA	TGCAGCGTTGATCTTAACCTAGGAGGCGAGCAGTACTTC	CSVDLNLGGEQYF
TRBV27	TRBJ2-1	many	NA	TGTGCCAGCAGGCCCACTGGTTACAATGAGCAGTTCTTC	CASRPTGYNEQFF
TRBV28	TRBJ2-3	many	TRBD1	TGTGCCAGCAGCTCGCAGGGGGCAGCACGAGATACGCAGTATTTT	CASSSQGAARDTQYF
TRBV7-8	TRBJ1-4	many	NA	TGTGCCAGCAGCTTCTTGGCCCTGGGCGGGGGAAAACTGTTTTTT	CASSFLALGGGKLFF
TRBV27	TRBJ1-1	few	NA	TGTGCCAGCAGCCTAGGGCATCACACTGAAGCTTTCTTT	CASSLGHHTEAFF
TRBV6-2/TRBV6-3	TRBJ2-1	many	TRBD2	TGTGCCAGCGGGCGACTAGCGGGAGTAGGAGAGCAGTTCTTC	CASGRLAGVGEQFF
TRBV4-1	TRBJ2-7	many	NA	TGCGCCAGCAGCCTCTCAGGCGAGGGGAGGGAGCAGTACTTC	CASSLSGEGREQYF
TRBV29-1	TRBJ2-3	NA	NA	TGCAGCGTTACGGACCTCACAGATACGCAGTATTTT	CSVTDLTDTQYF
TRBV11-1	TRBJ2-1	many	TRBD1	TGTGCCAGCAGCCTAAGACAGATCGGACAGGGGGTAGGGGAGCAGTTCTTC	CASSLRQIGQGVGEQFF
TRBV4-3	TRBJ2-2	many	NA	TGCGCCAGCAGCCAAGTTAGGAAGAACACCGGGGAGCTGTTTTTT	CASSQVRKNTGELFF
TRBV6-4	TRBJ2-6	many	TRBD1	TGTGCCAGCAGTACAGGGGCTGGGGCCAACGTCCTGACTTTC	CASSTGAGANVLTF
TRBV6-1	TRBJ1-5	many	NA	TGTGCCAGCATTAGACGGGGCGATAGCAATCAGCCCCAGCATTTT	CASIRRGDSNQPQHF
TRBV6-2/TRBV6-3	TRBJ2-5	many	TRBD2	TGTGCCAGCAGTTACTCGGGGCAGGGTCCAAGCGGGAGGGCCCCGGAGACCCAGTACTTC	CASSYSGQGPSGRAPETQYF
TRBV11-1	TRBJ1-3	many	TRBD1	TGTGCCAGCAGCTCCCCGGGGACAGACCGCTCTGGAAACACCATATATTTT	CASSSPGTDRSGNTIYF
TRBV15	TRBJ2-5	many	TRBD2	TGTGCCACCAGCAGAGGACTAGCGGGCCCTAAAGAGACCCAGTACTTC	CATSRGLAGPKETQYF
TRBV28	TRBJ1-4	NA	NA	TGTGCCAGCAGTTTTGGAACATGCCTACCAAATGAAAAACTGTTTTTT	CASSFGTCLPNEKLFF
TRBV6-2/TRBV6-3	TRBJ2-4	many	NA	TGTGCCAGCAGTTACTCGATAGCAAGCGGCGAGCTGTACTTC	CASSYSIASGELYF
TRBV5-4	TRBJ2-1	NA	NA	TGTGCCAGCAGTCACAATGACGGTGACTACAATGAGCAGTTCTTC	CASSHNDGDYNEQFF
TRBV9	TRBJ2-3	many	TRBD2	TGTGCCAGCAGCGAGGGACTAGTGGGTACAGATACGCAGTATTTT	CASSEGLVGTDTQYF
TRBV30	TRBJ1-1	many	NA	TGTGCCTGGAGCGGGGGGCCGAAGAACACTGAAGCTTTCTTT	CAWSGGPKNTEAFF
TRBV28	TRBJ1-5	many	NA	TGTGCCAGCAGTTTGGGGGGGCAGTACAATCAGCCCCAGCATTTT	CASSLGGQYNQPQHF
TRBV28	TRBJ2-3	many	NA	TGTGCCAGCATGGGGATTGCCACAGATACGCAGTATTTT	CASMGIATDTQYF
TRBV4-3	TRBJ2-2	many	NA	TGCGCCAGCAGCCAAGAAAAGGGGGAGCTGTTTTTT	CASSQEKGELFF
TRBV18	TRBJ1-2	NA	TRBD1	TGTGCCAGCTCACCCCGACAGGGTGATGGCTACACCTTC	CASSPRQGDGYTF
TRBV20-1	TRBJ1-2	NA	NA	TGCAGTGCTAGCTCCGGCGCAGGATATGGCTACACCTTC	CSASSGAGYGYTF
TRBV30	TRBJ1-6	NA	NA	TGTGCCTGGAGTAGGACAAATTCACCCCTCCACTTT	CAWSRTNSPLHF
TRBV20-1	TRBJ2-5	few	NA	TGCAGTGCTAGCTCCGCCGGACACTCAGAAGAGACCCAGTACTTC	CSASSAGHSEETQYF
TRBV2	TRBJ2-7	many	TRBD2	TGTGCCAGCAGTATAGCGGGCGATTACGAGCAGTACTTC	CASSIAGDYEQYF
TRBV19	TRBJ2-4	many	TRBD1	TGTGCCAGTAGTATGGCGGTGACAGGGATGAGCAAAAACATTCAGTACTTC	CASSMAVTGMSKNIQYF
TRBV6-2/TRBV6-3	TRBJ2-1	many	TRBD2	TGTGCCAGCAGTTTTTTGATTAGCGGGAGCTCCTACAATGAGCAGTTCTTC	CASSFLISGSSYNEQFF
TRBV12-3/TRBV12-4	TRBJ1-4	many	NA	TGTGCCAGCAGTTTAGGGGGTGGGGCGGAAAAACTGTTTTTT	CASSLGGGAEKLFF
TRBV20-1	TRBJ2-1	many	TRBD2	TGCAGTGCCGGACTAGCGGGAGATCACAATGAGCAGTTCTTC	CSAGLAGDHNEQFF
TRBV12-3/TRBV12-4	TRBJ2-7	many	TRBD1	TGTGCCAGCAGTTTTGCTCCGGGACAGGGACCCCTCGAGCAGTACTTC	CASSFAPGQGPLEQYF
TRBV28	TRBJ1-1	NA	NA	TGTGCCAGCAGTGAACCATTTTTAATAGTAGCTTTCTTT	CASSEPFLIVAFF
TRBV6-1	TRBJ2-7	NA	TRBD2	TGTGCCAGCTCGGGGCCGGGTAGCGGGAGTTACGAGCAGTACTTC	CASSGPGSGSYEQYF
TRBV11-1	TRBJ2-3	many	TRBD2	TGTGCCAGCAGCTTGGTTAGCGGGAAGGGAGATACGCAGTATTTT	CASSLVSGKGDTQYF
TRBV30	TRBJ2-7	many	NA	TGTGCCTGGAGTTTATTGCGTGGTAGCCCTTTGCTAGAGCAGTACTTC	CAWSLLRGSPLLEQYF
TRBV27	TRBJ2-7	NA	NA	TGTGCCAGTAGTGAGGGCTACGAGCAGTACTTC	CASSEGYEQYF
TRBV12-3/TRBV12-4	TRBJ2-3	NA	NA	TGTGCCACCAGCCGAGGGCCCCTTCGGTCGCAGTATTTT	CATSRGPLRSQYF
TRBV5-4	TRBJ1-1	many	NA	TGTGCCAGCAGCTTGAATACAGGAGGGAGAATGAACACTGAAGCTTTCTTT	CASSLNTGGRMNTEAFF
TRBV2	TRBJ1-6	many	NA	TGTGCCAGCAGCAAAACCTTTCAGGAGGGGTCACCCCTCCACTTT	CASSKTFQEGSPLHF
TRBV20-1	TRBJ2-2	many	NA	TGCAGTGCTAGAAACCCCGGGACCCTTTTGGGGGAGCTGTTTTTT	CSARNPGTLLGELFF
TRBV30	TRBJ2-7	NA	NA	TGTGCCTTAGCGCCGGGACACAACTACGAGCAGTACTTC	CALAPGHNYEQYF
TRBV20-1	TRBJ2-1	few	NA	TGCAGTGCAAGACTAGGGCTGGGGAATGAGCAGTTCTTC	CSARLGLGNEQFF
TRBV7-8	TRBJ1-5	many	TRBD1	TGTGCCAGCAGCGCCGGACAGGGTCGGGCTCAGCCCCAGCATTTT	CASSAGQGRAQPQHF
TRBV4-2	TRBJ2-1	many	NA	TGTGCCAGCAGCCAAGGGGTCCTTTCCTACAATGAGCAGTTCTTC	CASSQGVLSYNEQFF
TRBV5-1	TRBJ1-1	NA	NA	TGCGCCAGCAGCTTGCGCCGGATAGGGCGAGGCACTGAAGCTTTCTTT	CASSLRRIGRGTEAFF
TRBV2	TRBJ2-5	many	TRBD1	TGTGCCAGCAGCCTCCGGGACAGGGTGGGGGAGACCCAGTACTTC	CASSLRDRVGETQYF
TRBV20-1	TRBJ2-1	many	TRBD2	TGCAGTGCTAGAGCTCCGGGACTAGCGGGACGGAGATACAATGAGCAGTTCTTC	CSARAPGLAGRRYNEQFF
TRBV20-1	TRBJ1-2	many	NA	TGCAGTGCCAGATTTCACGGGGGGAACTTCCTTTTC	CSARFHGGNFLF
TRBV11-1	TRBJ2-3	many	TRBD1	TGTGCCAGCAGCCCTGCGGGGACAGGGAGAATAGATACGCAGTATTTT	CASSPAGTGRIDTQYF